The clone carrying this T cell receptor (beta chain) has just a few counts. The data are from a study of blood T cell repertoires in COVID-19. The data were produced by immunoSEQ multiplex PCR, yet TCRdb's version contains in-frame clones alone and is incomplete. Of some 150,000 clones detected, more than 75% appear once; the ten largest clones hold 2.5% to 4%. V lost 5 bases to trimming and J lost 4 bases, with 12 bases between them. The CDR3 is made up of 13 amino acids. The gene calls are TRBV12-3 or TRBV12-4 and TRBJ2-7, with D perhaps matching TRBD2 (5 bases). This sequence originates from a man aged 70 or older with acute or convalescent COVID-19. Sample: peripheral blood. This chain's CDR3 is CASSLWGEYEQYF. In DNA, the CDR3 is TGTGCCAGCAGTCTTTGGGGAGAATACGAGCAGTACTTC.